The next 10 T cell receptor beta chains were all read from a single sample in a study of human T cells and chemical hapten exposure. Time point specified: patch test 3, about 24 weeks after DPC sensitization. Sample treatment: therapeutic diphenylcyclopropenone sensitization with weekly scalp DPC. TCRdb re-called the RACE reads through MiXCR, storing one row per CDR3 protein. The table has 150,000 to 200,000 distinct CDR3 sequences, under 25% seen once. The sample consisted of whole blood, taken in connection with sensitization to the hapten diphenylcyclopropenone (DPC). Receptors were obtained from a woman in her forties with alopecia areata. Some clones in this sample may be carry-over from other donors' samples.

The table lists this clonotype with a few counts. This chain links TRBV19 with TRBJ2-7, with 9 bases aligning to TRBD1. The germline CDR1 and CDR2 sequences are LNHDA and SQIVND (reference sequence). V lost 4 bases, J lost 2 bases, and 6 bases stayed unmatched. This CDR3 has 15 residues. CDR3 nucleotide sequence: TGTGCCAGTAGTAGCGACAGGGGGGGAACCTACGAGCAGTACTTC. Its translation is CASSSDRGGTYEQYF.

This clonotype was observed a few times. The CDR3 DNA reads TGCAGCGTTGTGTCGCTAGCCTACAATGAGCAGTTCTTC. Amino acid sequence: CSVVSLAYNEQFF. The V gene is TRBV29-1, the J gene TRBJ2-1, with no clear D. V was clipped by 4 bases and J by 2 bases, with 9 bases between them. The CDR3 extends over 13 amino acids. Germline CDR1 reads SQVTM; CDR2 reads ANQGSEA.

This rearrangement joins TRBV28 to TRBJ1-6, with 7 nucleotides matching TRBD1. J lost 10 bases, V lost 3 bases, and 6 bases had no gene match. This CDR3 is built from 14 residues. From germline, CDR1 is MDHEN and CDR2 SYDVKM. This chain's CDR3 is CASSLLQGRSPLHF. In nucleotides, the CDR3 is TGTGCCAGCAGTTTGCTACAGGGGAGATCACCCCTCCACTTT.

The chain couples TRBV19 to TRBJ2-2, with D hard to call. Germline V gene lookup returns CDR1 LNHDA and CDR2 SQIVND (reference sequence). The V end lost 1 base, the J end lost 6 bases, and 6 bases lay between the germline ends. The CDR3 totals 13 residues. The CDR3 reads CASSIAGPGELFF. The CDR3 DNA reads TGTGCCAGTAGTATAGCGGGTCCCGGGGAGCTGTTTTTT.

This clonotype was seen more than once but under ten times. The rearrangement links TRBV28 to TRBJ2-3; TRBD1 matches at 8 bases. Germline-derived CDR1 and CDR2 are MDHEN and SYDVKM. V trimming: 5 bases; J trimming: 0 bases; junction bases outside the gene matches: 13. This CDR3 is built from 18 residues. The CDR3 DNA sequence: TGTGCCAGCAGTAATTGGAACAGGGGGACCCCTAGCACAGATACGCAGTATTTT. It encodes CASSNWNRGTPSTDTQYF. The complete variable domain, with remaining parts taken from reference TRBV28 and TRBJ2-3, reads DVKVTQSSRYLVKRTGEKVFLECVQDMDHENMFWYRQDPGLGLRLIYFSYDVKMKEKGDIPEGYSVSREKKERFSLILESASTNQTSMYLCASSNWNRGTPSTDTQYFGPGTRLTVL.

CDR3 nucleotides: TGCAGTGCTAGAGTGACCGGGACTAGCAGTTACAATGAGCAGTTCTTC. Protein: CSARVTGTSSYNEQFF. The J gene is TRBJ2-1, the V gene TRBV20-1, with 9 bases lining up with TRBD2. The CDR3 contains 16 residues. In germline, CDR1 is DFQATT, CDR2 SNEGSKA (reference sequence). V trimming: 1 base; J trimming: 4 bases; junction bases outside the gene matches: 8.

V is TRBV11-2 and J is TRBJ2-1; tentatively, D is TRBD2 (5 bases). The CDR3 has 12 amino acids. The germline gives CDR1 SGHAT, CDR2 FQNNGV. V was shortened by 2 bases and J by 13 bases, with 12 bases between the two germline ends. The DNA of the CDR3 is TGTGCCAGCAGCTTAACGGAGGTTGATCAGTTCTTC. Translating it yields CASSLTEVDQFF.

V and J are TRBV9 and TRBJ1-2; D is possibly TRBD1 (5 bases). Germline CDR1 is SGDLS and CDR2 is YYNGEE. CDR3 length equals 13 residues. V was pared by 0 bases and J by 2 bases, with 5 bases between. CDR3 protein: CASSVDRNYGYTF. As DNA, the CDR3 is TGTGCCAGCAGCGTAGACAGGAACTATGGCTACACCTTC.

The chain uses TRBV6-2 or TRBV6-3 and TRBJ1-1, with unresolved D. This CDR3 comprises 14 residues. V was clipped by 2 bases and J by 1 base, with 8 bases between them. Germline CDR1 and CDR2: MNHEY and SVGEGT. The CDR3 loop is CASSYGQENTEAFF. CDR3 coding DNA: TGTGCCAGCAGTTACGGCCAGGAGAACACTGAAGCTTTCTTT.

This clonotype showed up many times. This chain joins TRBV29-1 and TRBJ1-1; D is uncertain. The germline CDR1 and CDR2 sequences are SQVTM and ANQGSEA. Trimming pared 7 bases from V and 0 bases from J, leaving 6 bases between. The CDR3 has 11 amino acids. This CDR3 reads CSGAVNTEAFF. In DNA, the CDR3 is TGCAGCGGCGCGGTGAACACTGAAGCTTTCTTT.